The rows below give T cell receptor beta chains drawn from one sample of a study of CD8 T cells in ankylosing spondylitis. Using its own MiXCR run on the 5' RACE reads, TCRdb lists one record per CDR3 protein. This sample has about 200,000 distinct CDR3 sequences; about 13% occur once, and the top ten carry approximately 17%. Input material: blood, either unsorted or a sorted T cell fraction (not recorded which). The receptors here all came from a male donor with ankylosing spondylitis or in good health (not recorded which). The CDR3 runs from the conserved cysteine through the conserved F or W. Fields, in order: J gene, clone size, D gene, V gene, CDR3 DNA, CDR3 protein. D genes are given only for firm matches. Clone sizes are given selectively: once, few, many, or a class where the clone is expanded.

J: TRBJ1-2; size: few; D: TRBD1; V: TRBV5-1; DNA: TGCGCCAGCAGCCCGGACAGGGACGGCTACACCTTC; CDR3: CASSPDRDGYTF
J: TRBJ1-2; size: few; D: .; V: TRBV6-1; DNA: TGTGCCAGCTCCACCCCGGGGCAGGCGCATGGCTACACCTTC; CDR3: CASSTPGQAHGYTF
J: TRBJ2-2; size: .; D: TRBD1; V: TRBV6-1; DNA: TGTGCCAGCATCGGACAGGGGGCCGGGGACGGGGAGCTGTTTTTT; CDR3: CASIGQGAGDGELFF
J: TRBJ2-2; size: few; D: .; V: TRBV12-3/TRBV12-4; DNA: TGTGCCAGCAGGGACACCGGGACCCTCCCGGAGGGGAACACCGGGGAGCTGTTTTTT; CDR3: CASRDTGTLPEGNTGELFF
J: TRBJ2-1; size: .; D: .; V: TRBV5-5; DNA: TGTGCCAGCAGCCAACACCCCGACCAGATGGAGCAGTTCTTC; CDR3: CASSQHPDQMEQFF
J: TRBJ2-7; size: once; D: .; V: TRBV5-1; DNA: TGCGCCACCAGCTTAAGGGCCTACTCCTACGAGCAGTACTTC; CDR3: CATSLRAYSYEQYF
J: TRBJ2-2; size: .; D: TRBD1; V: TRBV5-6; DNA: TGTGCCAGCAGCCCCGCGGGACAGGGGGCAGCGGGGGAGCTGTTTTTT; CDR3: CASSPAGQGAAGELFF
J: TRBJ2-3; size: .; D: TRBD2; V: TRBV11-1; DNA: TGTGCCAGCAGCTTACTAGCGGGGGGTCCTCCGTACACAGATACGCAGTATTTT; CDR3: CASSLLAGGPPYTDTQYF
J: TRBJ2-2; size: .; D: .; V: TRBV11-3; DNA: TGTGCCAGCCGAGGGGCGAACACCGGGGAGCTGTTTTTT; CDR3: CASRGANTGELFF
J: TRBJ2-5; size: .; D: .; V: TRBV7-9; DNA: TGTGCCAGCAGAATCGACCTGGAGACCCAGTACTTC; CDR3: CASRIDLETQYF
J: TRBJ1-3; size: few; D: TRBD1; V: TRBV6-1; DNA: TGTGCCAGCGCTAACAGGGGCGCTGGAAACACCATATATTTT; CDR3: CASANRGAGNTIYF
J: TRBJ1-5; size: .; D: .; V: TRBV10-3; DNA: TGTGCCATCAGTGAGTCCCACAGGGATAGGGGCAATCAGCCCCAGCATTTT; CDR3: CAISESHRDRGNQPQHF
J: TRBJ2-1; size: .; D: TRBD2; V: TRBV20-1; DNA: TGCAGTGCTAGAGACACTAGCGGGATTGTTTATGAGCAGTTCTTC; CDR3: CSARDTSGIVYEQFF
J: TRBJ2-2; size: few; D: .; V: TRBV7-2; DNA: TGTGCCAGCAGCTTAGCGTGGAACTTGAACACCGGGGAGCTGTTTTTT; CDR3: CASSLAWNLNTGELFF
J: TRBJ2-1; size: few; D: .; V: TRBV6-1; DNA: TGTGCCAGCAGTGAAGAAGATAGGAGAGCACTAGAAGGCAATGAGCAGTTCTTC; CDR3: CASSEEDRRALEGNEQFF
J: TRBJ2-2; size: many; D: .; V: TRBV5-1; DNA: TGCGCCAGCAGCTTGGATCCCACCGGGGAGCTGTTTTTT; CDR3: CASSLDPTGELFF
J: TRBJ1-5; size: .; D: .; V: TRBV2; DNA: TGTGCCAGCAGTGATCGAAAGACCGGGTATAGCAATCAGCCCCAGCATTTT; CDR3: CASSDRKTGYSNQPQHF
J: TRBJ2-7; size: few; D: .; V: TRBV4-1; DNA: TGCGCCAGCAGCCCCCAGGGGAATTCCTACGAGCAGTACTTC; CDR3: CASSPQGNSYEQYF
J: TRBJ2-1; size: many; D: TRBD2; V: TRBV2; DNA: TGTGCCAGCAGGATCGGGACTAGCGGGAAGGCTGAGCAGTTCTTC; CDR3: CASRIGTSGKAEQFF
J: TRBJ2-1; size: .; D: TRBD2; V: TRBV12-3/TRBV12-4; DNA: TGTGCCAGCAGGACTAGCGGGAGTGTCAATGAGCAGTTCTTC; CDR3: CASRTSGSVNEQFF
J: TRBJ2-1; size: few; D: TRBD2; V: TRBV20-1; DNA: TGCAGTGCTAGAGATCGGGCGGGAGGGCCTTTGAGCAATGAGCAGTTCTTC; CDR3: CSARDRAGGPLSNEQFF
J: TRBJ1-1; size: .; D: .; V: TRBV5-1; DNA: TGCGCCAGCAGCTTGTCTGAGACGGTGAACACTGAAGCTTTCTTT; CDR3: CASSLSETVNTEAFF
J: TRBJ2-3; size: .; D: .; V: TRBV11-2; DNA: TGTGCCAGCAGCTTAGACAATACGCAGTATTTT; CDR3: CASSLDNTQYF
J: TRBJ2-1; size: few; D: .; V: TRBV6-2/TRBV6-3; DNA: TGTGCCAGCAGTTACTCGGGGGGACGGGTGATAGAGCAGTTCTTC; CDR3: CASSYSGGRVIEQFF
J: TRBJ2-5; size: .; D: TRBD1; V: TRBV4-1; DNA: TGCGCCAGCAGCCAACGACAGGGGGCAGAGACCCAGTACTTC; CDR3: CASSQRQGAETQYF
J: TRBJ2-5; size: .; D: .; V: TRBV10-2; DNA: TGCGCCAGCAGTGAGACAGGAGTCCAAGAGACCCAGTACTTC; CDR3: CASSETGVQETQYF
J: TRBJ2-1; size: .; D: TRBD2; V: TRBV2; DNA: TGTGCCAGCACCGGGACTAGCGGGGGGAATGTGCAGTTCTTC; CDR3: CASTGTSGGNVQFF
J: TRBJ2-5; size: few; D: TRBD1; V: TRBV11-2; DNA: TGTGCCAGCGGCAATCAAGCGGGGACAGGGGAGGAGACCCAGTACTTC; CDR3: CASGNQAGTGEETQYF
J: TRBJ2-7; size: .; D: .; V: TRBV30; DNA: TGTGCCTGGAGTGGGACTCGGAGACACGAGCAGTACTTC; CDR3: CAWSGTRRHEQYF
J: TRBJ1-1; size: few; D: .; V: TRBV4-1; DNA: TGCGCCAGCAGACAAGGTACAGGAGAGGGGAACACTGAAGCTTTCTTT; CDR3: CASRQGTGEGNTEAFF
J: TRBJ1-2; size: .; D: TRBD1; V: TRBV10-3; DNA: TGTGCCATCAGCCCTCGGGACAGGGACGATGGCTACACCTTC; CDR3: CAISPRDRDDGYTF
J: TRBJ2-3; size: few; D: .; V: TRBV10-1; DNA: TGCGCCAGCAGTGCCGGAGAAACAGATACGCAGTATTTT; CDR3: CASSAGETDTQYF
J: TRBJ2-1; size: few; D: .; V: TRBV11-3; DNA: TGTGCCAGCAGCGGGCGCAGACCGGTTAGCTCCTACAATGAGCAGTTCTTC; CDR3: CASSGRRPVSSYNEQFF
J: TRBJ2-7; size: .; D: .; V: TRBV12-3/TRBV12-4; DNA: TGTGCCAGCAGTTTAGAGGGGTCCCTTTATACCTACGAGCAGTACTTC; CDR3: CASSLEGSLYTYEQYF
J: TRBJ2-7; size: .; D: .; V: TRBV12-3/TRBV12-4; DNA: TGTGCCAGCAGTTTTGAGGCAGGCTCCTACGAGCAGTACTTC; CDR3: CASSFEAGSYEQYF
J: TRBJ1-1; size: few; D: .; V: TRBV11-2; DNA: TGTGCCAGCAGCTTACCAGGGTTGGGGCTCTTGAACACTGAAGCTTTCTTT; CDR3: CASSLPGLGLLNTEAFF
J: TRBJ2-7; size: .; D: .; V: TRBV2; DNA: TGTGCCAGCAGTGGTCTCCCGGCCTACTACGAGCAGTACTTC; CDR3: CASSGLPAYYEQYF
J: TRBJ2-1; size: .; D: TRBD1; V: TRBV15; DNA: TGTGCCACCAGCAGACAACTCACAGGGGGGAGCTCCTACAATGAGCAGTTCTTC; CDR3: CATSRQLTGGSSYNEQFF
J: TRBJ1-5; size: .; D: TRBD1; V: TRBV27; DNA: TGTGCCAGCAAGACAGGGGGAAGGCCCCAGCATTTT; CDR3: CASKTGGRPQHF
J: TRBJ2-2; size: .; D: .; V: TRBV20-1; DNA: TGCAGTGCTAGTTCACCGGGACAGAACACCGGGGAGCTGTTTTTT; CDR3: CSASSPGQNTGELFF
J: TRBJ2-7; size: .; D: TRBD1; V: TRBV7-2; DNA: TGTGCCAGCAGCTCACCCTCCGGGACAGGGTACGAGCAGTACTTC; CDR3: CASSSPSGTGYEQYF
J: TRBJ2-7; size: .; D: .; V: TRBV7-6; DNA: TGTGCCAGCAGCCCCGGTCAGGGGTATACCGCCTACGAGCAGTACTTC; CDR3: CASSPGQGYTAYEQYF
J: TRBJ2-7; size: many; D: .; V: TRBV2; DNA: TGTGCCAGCAGTGACGAGGGCGGCCTTTCAGGGCCGGAGCAGTACTTC; CDR3: CASSDEGGLSGPEQYF
J: TRBJ2-5; size: few; D: .; V: TRBV29-1; DNA: TGCAGCGTTGGGATTTGGGAGACCCAGTACTTC; CDR3: CSVGIWETQYF
J: TRBJ2-7; size: few; D: .; V: TRBV2; DNA: TGTGCCAGCAGTGAGCCGGACCTCAACACCTACGAGCAGTACTTC; CDR3: CASSEPDLNTYEQYF
J: TRBJ2-1; size: .; D: .; V: TRBV15; DNA: TGTGCCACCAGCAGAGAATGGAAGGATGAGCAGTTCTTC; CDR3: CATSREWKDEQFF
J: TRBJ2-1; size: few; D: .; V: TRBV24-1; DNA: TGTGCCACCAGTGACGGTGTCTACAATGAGCAGTTCTTC; CDR3: CATSDGVYNEQFF
J: TRBJ1-1; size: few; D: .; V: TRBV2; DNA: TGTGCCAGCAGTGAATTTGGCGGGGGGTCGGGCACTGAAGCTTTCTTT; CDR3: CASSEFGGGSGTEAFF